This T cell receptor (beta chain) was found in a study of blood T cell repertoires in COVID-19. This CDR3 is 14 amino acids long. V gave up 4 bases and J gave up 6 bases; unmatched junction bases: 7. Germline V gene data show CDR1 as SGHRS and CDR2 as YFSETQ. The data were produced by immunoSEQ multiplex PCR, yet TCRdb's version contains in-frame clones alone and is incomplete. This sample carries about 240,000 clones, 75% to 90% of them seen once, and the ten largest clones take just over 7%. The specimen was peripheral blood. This TCR was recovered from a man between 60 and 70 years old who had recovered from COVID-19. The chain combines TRBV5-1 with TRBJ1-2; TRBD1 matches 9 bases. The CDR3 DNA follows: TGCGCCAGCAGCACTACCGGACAGGGGAATGGCTACACCTTC. This gives the protein CASSTTGQGNGYTF.